The source of this T cell receptor beta chain is a study of T-cell reconstitution after alpha-beta-depleted transplantation in children. Study-level points and caveats: In patients about two months after transplant, alpha-beta T cells reportedly arose from several hundred expanded graft clones.

The CDR3 contains 15 residues. Germline V gene data show CDR1 as LNHNV and CDR2 as YYDKDF (reference sequence). Trimming pared 0 bases from V and 5 bases from J, leaving 14 bases between. Unique molecular identifiers tagged the TCRbeta library. Each CDR3 protein gets one entry after TCRdb re-called the PCR reads with MiXCR. The sample has tens of thousands of distinct CDR3 sequences, around 16% seen once. Regarding this clonotype: Its cognate antigen is unknown.

The source is a male patient aged 2-15 years who had a stem cell transplant for acute lymphoblastic leukemia, so the T cells may come from the graft donor. J is TRBJ2-7 and V is TRBV15, with D maybe TRBD2 (6 bases). Sample: PBMCs, mostly from graft donor cells, taken 180 days after TCRalphabeta/CD19-depleted stem cell transplant. The DNA for the CDR3 is TGTGCCACCAGCAGAGATGGAGGGGCGGAGGACGAGCAGTACTTC. This gives the protein CATSRDGGAEDEQYF.